This is a list of T cell receptor beta chains from one sample in a study of post-analysis software for immune sequencing data. From the PCR reads, TCRdb called clonotypes with MiXCR, one entry per CDR3 protein. The sample lists hundreds of thousands of distinct CDR3 sequences; approximately 59% were seen once. Material for sequencing was blood. The receptors come from a girl aged 2 to 10 with multiple sclerosis. The CDR3 runs from the conserved cysteine through the conserved F or W. Each record gives: V gene, J gene, D gene, clone size, CDR3 protein, CDR3 DNA. A D gene is named only where the DNA matches it firmly. Rows give clone size only sometimes, using once, few, many, or a class for an expanded clone.

V gene: TRBV29-1
J gene: TRBJ2-3
D gene: TRBD1
clone size: few
CDR3 protein: CSVAGQGATDTQYF
CDR3 DNA: TGCAGCGTGGCCGGACAGGGGGCCACAGATACGCAGTATTTT

V gene: TRBV10-3
J gene: TRBJ1-6
D gene: TRBD1
clone size: .
CDR3 protein: CATKRGLKLALHF
CDR3 DNA: TGTGCCACCAAGAGGGGGCTCAAGTTAGCCCTCCACTTT

V gene: TRBV12-3/TRBV12-4
J gene: TRBJ2-7
D gene: TRBD2
clone size: .
CDR3 protein: CASSTLLAGGNYEQYF
CDR3 DNA: TGTGCCAGCAGTACTCTACTAGCGGGAGGGAACTACGAGCAGTACTTC

V gene: TRBV21-1
J gene: TRBJ2-3
D gene: .
clone size: few
CDR3 protein: CASSKDGKADTQYF
CDR3 DNA: TGTGCCAGCAGCAAAGATGGAAAGGCGGATACGCAGTATTTT

V gene: TRBV5-6
J gene: TRBJ2-6
D gene: TRBD1
clone size: .
CDR3 protein: CASSPTPGQPFSGANVLTF
CDR3 DNA: TGTGCCAGCAGCCCGACCCCGGGACAGCCCTTCTCTGGGGCCAACGTCCTGACTTTC

V gene: TRBV11-3
J gene: TRBJ2-1
D gene: TRBD2
clone size: .
CDR3 protein: CASSLRTSGEYNEQFF
CDR3 DNA: TGTGCCAGCAGCTTAAGGACTAGCGGTGAATACAATGAGCAGTTCTTC

V gene: TRBV12-5
J gene: TRBJ2-7
D gene: TRBD1
clone size: .
CDR3 protein: CASGIGQASYEQYF
CDR3 DNA: TGTGCTAGTGGTATAGGACAGGCCTCCTACGAGCAGTACTTC

V gene: TRBV3-1
J gene: TRBJ1-1
D gene: TRBD1
clone size: few
CDR3 protein: CASSHSGQGSLGDTEAFF
CDR3 DNA: TGTGCCAGCAGCCATTCAGGACAGGGGTCCCTCGGGGACACTGAAGCTTTCTTT

V gene: TRBV11-2
J gene: TRBJ1-1
D gene: .
clone size: .
CDR3 protein: CASSFRTNTEAFF
CDR3 DNA: TGTGCCAGCAGCTTCCGGACGAACACTGAAGCTTTCTTT

V gene: TRBV5-1
J gene: TRBJ2-4
D gene: TRBD2
clone size: .
CDR3 protein: CASSSLAGGLAKNIQYF
CDR3 DNA: TGCGCCAGCAGCTCCTTAGCGGGGGGGCTAGCCAAAAACATTCAGTACTTC

V gene: TRBV6-6
J gene: TRBJ2-3
D gene: .
clone size: few
CDR3 protein: CASSGKDTQYF
CDR3 DNA: TGTGCCAGCAGTGGCAAGGATACGCAGTATTTT

V gene: TRBV7-8
J gene: TRBJ2-7
D gene: .
clone size: few
CDR3 protein: CASSLESSYEQYF
CDR3 DNA: TGCGCCAGCAGCTTGGAGAGCTCCTACGAGCAGTACTTC

V gene: TRBV29-1
J gene: TRBJ2-1
D gene: .
clone size: few
CDR3 protein: CSVGSAYNEQFF
CDR3 DNA: TGCAGCGTTGGATCGGCCTACAATGAGCAGTTCTTC

V gene: TRBV4-1
J gene: TRBJ2-7
D gene: .
clone size: .
CDR3 protein: CASSQDFPGRSYEQYF
CDR3 DNA: TGCGCCAGCAGCCAAGATTTCCCAGGGCGTAGTTACGAGCAGTACTTC

V gene: TRBV12-3/TRBV12-4
J gene: TRBJ1-1
D gene: .
clone size: .
CDR3 protein: CASSPGTRINTEAFF
CDR3 DNA: TGTGCCAGCAGTCCCGGGACAAGGATTAACACTGAAGCTTTCTTT

V gene: TRBV20-1
J gene: TRBJ2-1
D gene: TRBD2
clone size: .
CDR3 protein: CSARAPTSARSYNEQFF
CDR3 DNA: TGCAGTGCTAGAGCCCCCACTAGCGCCCGATCCTACAATGAGCAGTTCTTC

V gene: TRBV12-3/TRBV12-4
J gene: TRBJ1-1
D gene: TRBD1
clone size: .
CDR3 protein: CASSPFGQGARAFF
CDR3 DNA: TGTGCCAGCAGTCCCTTTGGACAGGGGGCGCGGGCTTTCTTT

V gene: TRBV7-8
J gene: TRBJ2-4
D gene: .
clone size: few
CDR3 protein: CASSQTPLRPGENIQYF
CDR3 DNA: TGTGCCAGCAGCCAAACACCACTAAGGCCAGGTGAAAACATTCAGTACTTC

V gene: TRBV20-1
J gene: TRBJ2-7
D gene: TRBD2
clone size: .
CDR3 protein: CSASKAGDHEQYF
CDR3 DNA: TGCAGTGCTAGTAAAGCGGGAGACCACGAGCAGTACTTC

V gene: TRBV20-1
J gene: TRBJ2-1
D gene: TRBD2
clone size: few
CDR3 protein: CSASPLAASYNEQFF
CDR3 DNA: TGCAGTGCATCCCCCCTAGCGGCATCCTACAATGAGCAGTTCTTC

V gene: TRBV6-5
J gene: TRBJ2-7
D gene: TRBD2
clone size: .
CDR3 protein: CASSYLGGGGYNEQYF
CDR3 DNA: TGTGCCAGCAGTTACCTTGGGGGGGGTGGGTACAATGAGCAGTACTTC

V gene: TRBV20-1
J gene: TRBJ2-1
D gene: .
clone size: .
CDR3 protein: CSARSAGRHEQFF
CDR3 DNA: TGCAGTGCTAGAAGTGCGGGAAGGCATGAGCAGTTCTTC

V gene: TRBV6-5
J gene: TRBJ2-1
D gene: .
clone size: .
CDR3 protein: CASSYLGAIGNEQFF
CDR3 DNA: TGTGCCAGCAGTTACTTGGGGGCAATAGGAAATGAGCAGTTCTTC

V gene: TRBV28
J gene: TRBJ2-1
D gene: TRBD2
clone size: .
CDR3 protein: CASSSPLAGGPKNEQFF
CDR3 DNA: TGTGCCAGCAGTTCCCCCTTAGCGGGAGGGCCTAAAAATGAGCAGTTCTTC

V gene: TRBV14
J gene: TRBJ1-6
D gene: TRBD1
clone size: .
CDR3 protein: CASSQTVDDRGAILGNSPLHF
CDR3 DNA: TGTGCCAGCAGCCAGACCGTCGACGACAGGGGGGCGATTTTAGGGAATTCACCCCTCCACTTT

V gene: TRBV20-1
J gene: TRBJ2-7
D gene: .
clone size: .
CDR3 protein: CSARGRIRGYEQYF
CDR3 DNA: TGCAGTGCCCGCGGGAGAATCAGGGGCTACGAGCAGTACTTC